Below, 5 T cell receptor beta chains from the same sample are listed, as sequenced in a study of shared clonotypes between healthy human individuals. Clones were read by immunoSEQ multiplex PCR, and TCRdb kept only the in-frame ones, dropping some. The sample lists about 1.1 million clones; around three quarters were seen once. The sequenced material came from memory CD4+ T cells from PBMCs. Indicated subset: CD45RA-negative fraction. These receptors were taken from a man younger than 30 in good health. Some clones in this sample may be carry-over from other donors' samples.

The chain links TRBV5-4 to TRBJ1-2, with 8 bases fitting TRBD1. The CDR3 runs to 16 residues. V was clipped by 4 bases and J by 1 base; unmatched bases: 9. The germline CDR1 and CDR2 sequences are SGHNT and YYREEE (reference sequence). The CDR3 bases are TGTGCCAGCAGCCCAGACAGGGGAAAAGTTAACTATGGCTACACCTTC. Protein product: CASSPDRGKVNYGYTF.

The chain uses TRBV5-1 and TRBJ2-5, with D tentatively TRBD1 (6 bases). V lost 4 bases to trimming and J lost 4 bases, with 14 bases between them. The germline gives CDR1 SGHRS, CDR2 YFSETQ. The CDR3 extends over 14 amino acids. CDR3 loop: CASSVTGSGETQYF. Here the CDR3 DNA reads TGCGCCAGCAGCGTTACAGGGTCTGGAGAGACCCAGTACTTC.

V usage is TRBV10-3 and J usage is TRBJ1-2, with 8 bases aligning to TRBD1. V trimming: 6 bases; J trimming: 4 bases; junction bases outside the gene matches: 4. This CDR3 region has 13 residues. Looked up from germline, CDR1 is ENHRY and CDR2 is SYGVKD. The DNA for the CDR3 is TGTGCCATCAGCGCAGGACAGGGCTATGGCTACACCTTC. It specifies CAISAGQGYGYTF.

The V and J genes are TRBV6-5 and TRBJ1-2; 11 nucleotides match TRBD1. The CDR3 loop spans 14 amino acids. The trim removed 5 bases at V and 8 bases at J, leaving 7 bases unmatched. Looked up from germline, CDR1 is MNHEY and CDR2 is SVGAGI. The CDR3 DNA is TGTGCCAGCAGTCAATGGGACAGGGGGGAAGGCTACACCTTC. As protein: CASSQWDRGEGYTF.

The rearrangement uses TRBV19 and TRBJ1-2, with D possibly TRBD1 on 5 matching bases. Germline CDR1 and CDR2: LNHDA and SQIVND (reference sequence). The V gene lost 9 bases and the J gene lost 4 bases, with 15 bases spanning the gap. The CDR3 has 13 amino acids. The CDR3 sequence: CASKRGTVYGYTF. The CDR3 DNA reads TGTGCCAGCAAGCGGGGGACTGTCTATGGCTACACCTTC.